The 23 T cell receptor beta chains given below trace back to one sample, sequenced in a study of early T cells in non-severe SARS-CoV-2 infection (dated by TCRdb to the early 2020s). Library preparation used 5' RACE. Sequencing was carried out with a NextSeq 500. TCRdb passed the public sequencing reads through fastp at Q25 and MiXCR, retaining productive beta sequences. Rows are unified per CDR3 protein, each entry keeping the most common DNA and genes. The sample profile shows approximately 52,000 distinct CDR3 sequences; 7% to 9% of them were found once. The ten biggest clones cover 9.4% of the sample. Sequencing input: whole blood. The receptors were sampled from an adult who was a healthcare worker with PCR-confirmed SARS-CoV-2 infection or an uninfected control (not recorded which).

This chain joins TRBV5-5 and TRBJ2-3; D possibly matches TRBD1 or TRBD2 (5 bases each). Deletions cut 1 base from V and 3 bases from J, with 15 bases between. The CDR3 runs to 16 residues. Germline CDR1 reads SGHKS; CDR2 reads YYEKEE (reference sequence). The CDR3 DNA reads TGTGCCAGCAGCTTGTTGCAGGGACGGAGGACAGATACGCAGTATTTT. This sequence encodes CASSLLQGRRTDTQYF. The full variable domain, with the rest looked up from reference TRBV5-5 and TRBJ2-3, is DAGVTQSPTHLIKTRGQQVTLRCSPISGHKSVSWYQQVLGQGPQFIFQYYEKEERGRGNFPDRFSARQFPNYSSELNVNALLLGDSALYLCASSLLQGRRTDTQYFGPGTRLTVL.

This clonotype was detected only a few times. The chain links TRBV4-3 to TRBJ2-7; D is perhaps TRBD2 (5 bases). Per germline, CDR1 LGHNA and CDR2 YSLEER. Between the trimmed V and J ends, which lost 0 bases and 2 bases, there was a span of 11 bases. The CDR3 has 15 residues. This CDR3 is CASSQETPGAYEQYF. Here the CDR3 DNA reads TGCGCCAGCAGCCAAGAAACCCCCGGGGCCTACGAGCAGTACTTC.

As concerns this clonotype: This may be a read error, as it is one base from a much larger clone. This chain uses TRBV7-9 with TRBJ1-3; D unclear. The CDR3 contains 13 residues. Deletions cut 7 bases from V and 4 bases from J, with 11 bases between. CDR1 SEHNR and CDR2 FQNEAQ come from the germline V gene (reference sequence). CDR3 nucleotides: TGTGCCAGCACCGAGGCCAGAGGAAACACCATATATTTT. Amino acids: CASTEARGNTIYF.

This clonotype has just a few counts. The V call is TRBV5-1, the J call TRBJ2-1, with TRBD2 matching 10 bases. V was clipped by 0 bases and J by 2 bases; unmatched bases: 8. The germline V gene has CDR1 SGHRS and CDR2 YFSETQ. The CDR3 contains 18 residues. This chain's CDR3 is CASSLGTSGLGAYNEQFF. CDR3 coding DNA: TGCGCCAGCAGCTTGGGGACTAGCGGCCTGGGGGCCTACAATGAGCAGTTCTTC.

The V gene is TRBV4-3, the J gene TRBJ2-7; TRBD1 is a possible D gene (6 bases). V dropped 0 bases and J dropped 3 bases, with 15 bases sitting between them. Germline V CDR1 and CDR2: LGHNA, YSLEER. The CDR3 covers 16 residues. In DNA form, the CDR3 reads TGCGCCAGCAGCCAAGATCAAGTAGGACAGAACTACGAGCAGTACTTC. This codes for CASSQDQVGQNYEQYF.

There are many counts of this clonotype. The rearrangement joins TRBV12-3 or TRBV12-4 to TRBJ2-7; D uncertain. The CDR3 spans 12 residues. Between the trimmed V and J ends, which lost 6 bases and 4 bases, there was a span of 10 bases. CDR3 nucleotide sequence: TGTGCCAGCAGCCCTGGCGGTTACGAGCAGTACTTC. This encodes CASSPGGYEQYF.

V usage is TRBV7-2 and J usage is TRBJ2-3; D is unclear. Trimming took off 4 bases at V and 4 bases at J, with 3 bases between the two ends. The germline gives CDR1 SGHTA, CDR2 FQGNSA. The CDR3 spans 11 residues. The CDR3 DNA sequence: TGTGCCAGCAGCTCGGCAGATACGCAGTATTTT. This codes for CASSSADTQYF.

This clonotype was recorded many times. The V and J genes are TRBV21-1 and TRBJ1-4; the D call in the table, TRBD1, was not verified against the DNA. TRBV21-1 has pseudogene status. The CDR3 contains 17 residues. CDR3 sequence reads: CASNTSGTGIDNEKLFF. The CDR3 coding sequence is TGTGCCAGCAACACAAGCGGGACAGGGATTGATAATGAAAAACTGTTTTTT.

This clonotype came up many times. This chain uses TRBV6-1 with TRBJ2-7; a weak D match, TRBD1 (6 bases). CDR3 length: 12 amino acids. Germline CDR1 reads MNHNS; CDR2 reads SASEGT. The V gene lost 4 bases and the J gene lost 4 bases, with 8 bases spanning the gap. The CDR3 sequence is CASSVTGYEQYF. The CDR3 DNA is TGTGCCAGCAGTGTGACAGGTTACGAGCAGTACTTC.

This clonotype was seen only a few times. V usage is TRBV12-3 or TRBV12-4 and J usage is TRBJ2-6, with D tentatively TRBD1 or TRBD2 (5 bases each). V lost 6 bases, J lost 4 bases, and 10 bases lay in between. The CDR3 consists of 14 residues. CDR3 nucleotides: TGTGCCAGCAGATCCAGGGAGGGGGCCAACGTCCTGACTTTC. It specifies CASRSREGANVLTF.

The rearrangement uses TRBV30 and TRBJ1-2, with no clear D. This CDR3 spans 12 amino acids. Trimming removed 0 bases at V and 13 bases at J, with 15 bases between. Per germline, CDR1 GTSNPN and CDR2 SVGIG (reference sequence). The CDR3: CAWSVVSLVRTF. CDR3 DNA sequence: TGTGCCTGGAGTGTAGTATCCCTGGTCCGCACCTTC. Full variable domain (outside the CDR3, taken from reference TRBV30 and TRBJ1-2): SQTIHQWPATLVQPVGSPLSLECTVEGTSNPNLYWYRQAAGRGLQLLFYSVGIGQISSEVPQNLSASRPQDRQFILSSKKLLLSDSGFYLCAWSVVSLVRTFGSGTRLTVV.

V usage is TRBV29-1 and J usage is TRBJ2-4; D is undetermined. The CDR3 length is 15 residues. Per germline, CDR1 SQVTM and CDR2 ANQGSEA. V lost 3 bases, J lost 0 bases, and 12 bases lay in between. The CDR3 sequence: CSVEIKHLAKNIQYF. CDR3 in DNA: TGCAGCGTTGAGATTAAACACTTAGCCAAAAACATTCAGTACTTC.

This clonotype was recorded at least ten times. The chain joins TRBV6-5 to TRBJ2-6; 8 nucleotides agree with TRBD1. The CDR3 is 17 residues long. Per the germline V gene, CDR1 is MNHEY and CDR2 is SVGAGI. The V segment lost 5 bases and the J segment 0 bases; nucleotides outside the gene matches: 6. The CDR3 nucleotides are TGTGCCAGCAGTCCCGGGACAGGCCTCTCTGGGGCCAACGTCCTGACTTTC. Encoded protein: CASSPGTGLSGANVLTF.

This clonotype was detected ten times or more. This chain connects TRBV29-1 to TRBJ1-3, with D uncertain. V gave up 6 bases and J gave up 0 bases, with 9 bases separating them. The CDR3 spans 13 residues. The germline V gene encodes CDR1 SQVTM and CDR2 ANQGSEA. This CDR3 is CSVTGLSGNTIYF. The CDR3 bases are TGCAGCGTCACGGGCCTCTCTGGAAACACCATATATTTT.

This chain connects TRBV5-6 to TRBJ2-7; 8 bases align to TRBD1. CDR1 is SGHDT, CDR2 YYEEEE, per germline. V shed 2 bases, J shed 2 bases, and the junction held 6 bases outside the gene matches. This CDR3 spans 15 amino acids. The chain's CDR3 is CASSFLDREAYEQYF. DNA of the CDR3: TGTGCCAGCAGCTTTTTGGACAGGGAAGCCTACGAGCAGTACTTC.

This clonotype occurred many times. The chain links TRBV24-1 to TRBJ2-1; D is ambiguous. Germline V CDR1 and CDR2: KGHDR, SFDVKD. The V gene lost 8 bases and the J gene lost 7 bases, with 17 bases spanning the gap. This CDR3 has 14 amino acids. The CDR3 DNA reads TGTGCCACCACCCCGTCAGGTGGAGCGAATGAGCAGTTCTTC. Protein: CATTPSGGANEQFF.

This sequence joins TRBV27 and TRBJ2-7; D remains unclear. The V and J ends lost 4 bases and 3 bases respectively, with 19 bases between them. Germline V gives CDR1 MNHEY, CDR2 SMNVEV (reference sequence). The CDR3 consists of 16 residues. The CDR3 DNA reads as TGTGCCAGCAGTTCCCTAAAGCGCCGAGAAATCTACGAGCAGTACTTC. It translates to CASSSLKRREIYEQYF.

This clonotype occurred many times. The V and J genes are TRBV20-1 and TRBJ2-2; 11 bases align to TRBD2. V lost 3 bases, J lost 3 bases, and 3 bases stayed unmatched. Germline CDR1 and CDR2: DFQATT and SNEGSKA (reference sequence). CDR3 length: 15 residues. DNA of the CDR3: TGCAGTGCTAGTCCGACTAGCGGGGACACCGGGGAGCTGTTTTTT. It is translated as CSASPTSGDTGELFF.

This clonotype has a handful of counts. The V gene is TRBV6-2 or TRBV6-3, the J gene TRBJ2-1; 12 bases are a match to TRBD2. Germline V gene lookup returns CDR1 MNHEY and CDR2 SVGEGT. Germline trimming cut 3 bases from V and 8 bases from J; bases unmatched to any gene: 8. CDR3 length equals 16 residues. CDR3 DNA sequence: TGTGCCAGCAGTTATCCTCTAGCGGGAGGGAGGGATGAGCAGTTCTTC. This encodes CASSYPLAGGRDEQFF.

At least ten counts were recorded for this clonotype. The CDR3 reads CASSQDGTGGQRGQFF. The CDR3 bases are TGTGCCAGCAGCCAAGACGGGACGGGAGGGCAAAGGGGGCAGTTCTTC. This chain joins TRBV4-2 and TRBJ2-1; 8 bases map to TRBD2. CDR1 is LGHNA, CDR2 YNFKEQ, per germline. The CDR3 consists of 16 residues. V gave up 0 bases and J gave up 12 bases; unmatched junction bases: 13.

This clonotype was detected only a few times. The chain uses TRBV29-1 and TRBJ2-3; D gene unclear. V lost 4 bases to trimming and J lost 4 bases, with 9 bases between them. This CDR3 is built from 12 residues. In germline, CDR1 is SQVTM, CDR2 ANQGSEA. CDR3 in DNA: TGCAGCGTTGCACCCCCAGCAGATACGCAGTATTTT. It is translated as CSVAPPADTQYF.

CDR3 sequence reads: CASSQTHTGELFF. The CDR3 bases are TGTGCCAGCAGCCAAACACACACCGGGGAGCTGTTTTTT. V usage is TRBV3-1 and J usage is TRBJ2-2; D unresolved. CDR3 size: 13 residues. From germline, CDR1 is LGHDT and CDR2 YNNKEL (reference sequence). V gave up 2 bases and J gave up 3 bases, with 4 bases separating them.

This clonotype was counted many times. V and J are TRBV12-5 and TRBJ2-3; 7 bases match TRBD2. Trimming at V came to 4 bases and at J to 5 bases, leaving 9 bases not matched to a gene. The CDR3 contains 15 residues. CDR1 LGHNT and CDR2 FRNRAP come from the germline V gene. The chain's CDR3 is CASGWGAREGDTQYF. In nucleotides, the CDR3 is TGTGCTAGTGGTTGGGGAGCCAGGGAGGGAGATACGCAGTATTTT.